The 7 T cell receptor beta chains below all came from one sample that was sequenced in a study of blood T cell repertoires in COVID-19. Here immunoSEQ multiplex PCR was the method, and the copy in TCRdb shows in-frame clones only, minus some. The sample lists tens of thousands of clones, more than 75% occurring once. Source material: peripheral blood. These receptors were obtained from a man between 65 and 85 years old with acute or convalescent COVID-19.

The chain uses TRBV20-1 and TRBJ1-2; TRBD1 agrees at 8 bases. The length of the CDR3 is 14 residues. V lost 3 bases, J lost 5 bases, and 8 bases stayed unmatched. Germline CDR1 and CDR2: DFQATT and SNEGSKA (reference sequence). Here the CDR3 reads CSASSQGARYGYTF. The CDR3 DNA reads as TGCAGTGCTAGTTCGCAGGGGGCTAGATATGGCTACACCTTC.

The sample holds a few counts of this clone. The chain has TRBV10-1 and TRBJ2-3, with a tentative D call TRBD2 (6 bases). The V gene lost 2 bases and the J gene lost 2 bases, with 8 bases spanning the gap. The V gene's germline CDR1 is WNHNN and CDR2 SYGVQD (reference sequence). The CDR3 has 14 residues. The DNA for the CDR3 is TGCGCCAGCAGTGAGGGGGAGGCCACAGATACGCAGTATTTT. This gives the protein CASSEGEATDTQYF.

This chain uses TRBV5-8 with TRBJ2-3; D is perhaps TRBD1 (6 bases). In germline, CDR1 is SGHTS, CDR2 YDEGEE. The CDR3 length is 17 residues. V was clipped by 4 bases and J by 5 bases, with 23 bases between them. The chain's CDR3 is CASSPADRSAAGDTQYF. The CDR3 coding sequence is TGTGCCAGCAGCCCAGCAGACAGGTCGGCGGCCGGAGATACGCAGTATTTT.

The chain recombines TRBV6-5 with TRBJ1-2; 10 bases match TRBD1. Germline loops: CDR1 MNHEY, CDR2 SVGAGI. There are 15 residues in the CDR3. The junction had 3 bases not matched to a gene; V was cut back by 2 bases and J by 3 bases. CDR3 bases: TGTGCCAGCAGTTACCGGGACAGGGGCGACTATGGCTACACCTTC. This translates into CASSYRDRGDYGYTF.

The chain combines TRBV6-5 with TRBJ2-1; D is possibly TRBD1 (6 bases). Trimming shortened V by 0 bases and J by 4 bases, and 13 bases separated the two germline ends. Germline V gene sequence: CDR1 MNHEY, CDR2 SVGAGI. This CDR3 is built from 16 residues. The DNA of the CDR3 is TGTGCCAGCAGTTACTCGCGCCAGGGGCTTTACAATGAGCAGTTCTTC. Translation: CASSYSRQGLYNEQFF.

This clone was detected only once. The V call is TRBV6-5, the J call TRBJ2-1; the D gene is possibly TRBD2 (5 bases). Germline CDR1 and CDR2: MNHEY and SVGAGI. The length of the CDR3 is 15 residues. V lost 4 bases and J lost 0, with 10 bases in between. The CDR3, as DNA: TGTGCCAGCAGTTCCCGGGATATCTCCTACAATGAGCAGTTCTTC. It yields the protein CASSSRDISYNEQFF.

This clone showed up just a few times. The chain joins TRBV9 to TRBJ1-2, with D possibly TRBD1 on 5 matching bases. From germline, CDR1 is SGDLS and CDR2 YYNGEE. The CDR3 is 14 amino acids. V lost 2 bases, J lost 0 bases, and 8 bases lay in between. CDR3 coding DNA: TGTGCCAGCAGCGTGACAGAAGCTAACTATGGCTACACCTTC. Amino acid sequence: CASSVTEANYGYTF.